The rows below give T cell receptor beta chains drawn from one sample of a study of blood T cell repertoires in COVID-19. Profiling relied on immunoSEQ multiplex PCR, and the TCRdb table lists in-frame clones only, not all of them. Of around 200,000 clones listed, 88% were seen once; the top ten hold around 2.7%. The source material was PBMCs or T cells enriched from blood (not recorded which). The receptors stem from a woman between 25 and 40 years old who had recovered from COVID-19. The CDR3 runs from the conserved cysteine through the conserved F or W. Each record gives: J gene, V gene, D gene, clone size, CDR3 DNA, CDR3 protein. D genes are given only for firm matches. Expanded clones are given a class, and other clones once, few, many or no size at all.

J gene: TRBJ1-1; V gene: TRBV7-8; D gene: -; clone size: -; CDR3 DNA: TGTGCCAGCAGCTTAGTACCAGACACTGAAGCTTTCTTT; CDR3 protein: CASSLVPDTEAFF
J gene: TRBJ1-2; V gene: TRBV4-2; D gene: TRBD1; clone size: -; CDR3 DNA: TGTGCCAGCAGCCAAGAGCAGGGGGATTACACCTTC; CDR3 protein: CASSQEQGDYTF
J gene: TRBJ1-1; V gene: TRBV2; D gene: -; clone size: once; CDR3 DNA: TGTGCCAGCACCAGGGGTTGGACTGAAGCTTTCTTT; CDR3 protein: CASTRGWTEAFF
J gene: TRBJ2-2; V gene: TRBV19; D gene: -; clone size: -; CDR3 DNA: TGTGCCAGTAGTCCCGGTTCCGGGGAGCTGTTTTTT; CDR3 protein: CASSPGSGELFF
J gene: TRBJ2-1; V gene: TRBV10-2; D gene: TRBD2; clone size: -; CDR3 DNA: TGCGCCAGCAGTGTGACTAGCGGGTACAATGAGCAGTTCTTC; CDR3 protein: CASSVTSGYNEQFF
J gene: TRBJ1-2; V gene: TRBV27; D gene: TRBD1; clone size: -; CDR3 DNA: TGTGCCAGCAGTTTATCTTCAGGGGGCGACTATGGCTACACCTTC; CDR3 protein: CASSLSSGGDYGYTF
J gene: TRBJ2-7; V gene: TRBV25-1; D gene: -; clone size: -; CDR3 DNA: TGTGCCAGCACTTCACCAGGGTCAGGGGGGTCCGAGCAGTACTTC; CDR3 protein: CASTSPGSGGSEQYF
J gene: TRBJ2-2; V gene: TRBV2; D gene: TRBD2; clone size: -; CDR3 DNA: TGTGCCAGCAGTGATCGCAGCGGGGGTAACACCGGGGAGCTGTTTTTT; CDR3 protein: CASSDRSGGNTGELFF
J gene: TRBJ2-7; V gene: TRBV24-1; D gene: TRBD1; clone size: -; CDR3 DNA: TGTGCCACCAGTGATGGCCAGGGGGACTACGAGCAGTACTTC; CDR3 protein: CATSDGQGDYEQYF
J gene: TRBJ1-1; V gene: TRBV5-4; D gene: -; clone size: -; CDR3 DNA: TGTGCCAGCATCGACAGGTGGAACACTGAAGCTTTCTTT; CDR3 protein: CASIDRWNTEAFF
J gene: TRBJ1-1; V gene: TRBV5-1; D gene: TRBD1; clone size: -; CDR3 DNA: TGCGCCAGCAGCTTTGGACAGGGGAGCACTGAAGCTTTCTTT; CDR3 protein: CASSFGQGSTEAFF
J gene: TRBJ2-7; V gene: TRBV7-9; D gene: -; clone size: few; CDR3 DNA: TGTGCCAGCAGCTTAGCCCCTAGGGGGTTAGGCGAGCAGTACTTC; CDR3 protein: CASSLAPRGLGEQYF
J gene: TRBJ1-5; V gene: TRBV28; D gene: -; clone size: -; CDR3 DNA: TGTGCCAGCAACAGGGAAAATAGCAATCAGCCCCAGCATTTT; CDR3 protein: CASNRENSNQPQHF
J gene: TRBJ1-5; V gene: TRBV19; D gene: TRBD1; clone size: -; CDR3 DNA: TGTGCCAGTAGTGGACAGGGGGCGCGGCAGCCCCAGCATTTT; CDR3 protein: CASSGQGARQPQHF
J gene: TRBJ1-2; V gene: TRBV6-5; D gene: -; clone size: -; CDR3 DNA: TGTGCCAGCAGTTACGATTCGACACCCTCCGGCTACACCTTC; CDR3 protein: CASSYDSTPSGYTF
J gene: TRBJ1-5; V gene: TRBV19; D gene: TRBD1; clone size: -; CDR3 DNA: TGTGCCAGTAGTATCGACAGGGACAATCAGCCCCAGCATTTT; CDR3 protein: CASSIDRDNQPQHF
J gene: TRBJ2-2; V gene: TRBV30; D gene: TRBD1; clone size: -; CDR3 DNA: TGTGCCTGGAGTGAGGGGGCAGGGTGGGCCACCGGGGAGCTGTTTTTT; CDR3 protein: CAWSEGAGWATGELFF
J gene: TRBJ2-5; V gene: TRBV3-1/TRBV3-2; D gene: TRBD2; clone size: -; CDR3 DNA: TGTGCCAGCAGCCACCCTATGACTAGCGAGACCCAGTACTTC; CDR3 protein: CASSHPMTSETQYF
J gene: TRBJ1-2; V gene: TRBV19; D gene: TRBD1; clone size: -; CDR3 DNA: TGTGCCAGTAGTACTCGGACAGGGGGAGATGACGGCTACACCTTC; CDR3 protein: CASSTRTGGDDGYTF
J gene: TRBJ2-7; V gene: TRBV12-3/TRBV12-4; D gene: TRBD2; clone size: -; CDR3 DNA: TGTGCCAGCAGTAGCGGGGGACACTACGAGCAGTACTTC; CDR3 protein: CASSSGGHYEQYF
J gene: TRBJ2-7; V gene: TRBV2; D gene: -; clone size: -; CDR3 DNA: TGTGCCAGCAGCCCCCAGTGGGCAGGCGTCGAGCAGTACTTC; CDR3 protein: CASSPQWAGVEQYF
J gene: TRBJ2-7; V gene: TRBV5-1; D gene: -; clone size: -; CDR3 DNA: TGCGCCAGCAGCTTGGGGGCAGGTACCTACGAGCAGTACTTC; CDR3 protein: CASSLGAGTYEQYF
J gene: TRBJ1-5; V gene: TRBV18; D gene: -; clone size: -; CDR3 DNA: TGTGCCAGCTCACCAGAGTGGAATCAGCCCCAGCATTTT; CDR3 protein: CASSPEWNQPQHF
J gene: TRBJ1-1; V gene: TRBV7-9; D gene: -; clone size: -; CDR3 DNA: TGTGCCAGCAGCGTGCCAAATCAGGGGAACACTGAAGCTTTCTTT; CDR3 protein: CASSVPNQGNTEAFF
J gene: TRBJ1-5; V gene: TRBV7-9; D gene: -; clone size: -; CDR3 DNA: TGTGCCAGCAGCTTAGGGGCGGGGGTTCAGCCCCAGCATTTT; CDR3 protein: CASSLGAGVQPQHF
J gene: TRBJ2-1; V gene: TRBV7-6; D gene: TRBD2; clone size: -; CDR3 DNA: TGTGCCAGCAGCATAGCGGGGGGGAGTAGTAAGGACAATGAGCAGTTCTTC; CDR3 protein: CASSIAGGSSKDNEQFF
J gene: TRBJ1-2; V gene: TRBV4-2; D gene: TRBD1; clone size: -; CDR3 DNA: TGTGCCAGCAGCCAACTGACGGGACAGTCTAACTATGGCTACACCTTC; CDR3 protein: CASSQLTGQSNYGYTF